The count of the clone carrying this T cell receptor (beta chain) is one. Its antigen is unknown. The record originates from a study of OX40 agonist ivuxolimab in advanced cancers. Study overall: Patients undergoing dose escalation presented with hepatocellular carcinoma, melanoma, renal cell or head and neck cancer.

General study points: On average, a greater number of expanded clones characterised CD8+ T cells relative to CD4+. By week 6 at 0.1 to 3.0 mg/kg, blood CD4+ and CD8+ T cells had expanded clonally. The antigen specificity of the peripheral T cells (those that were expanded) was not determined.

Assay used: immunoSEQ multiplex PCR; TCRdb lists only in-frame clones, some missing. The sample includes about 31,000 clones, roughly four fifths of them seen just once. Germline CDR1 reads SQVTM; CDR2 reads ANQGSEA. This CDR3 spans 15 amino acids. V was pared by 7 bases and J by 5 bases, with 23 bases between. The rearrangement links TRBV29-1 to TRBJ1-1, with D maybe TRBD1 (6 bases). The source material was CD4+ or CD8+ T cells sorted from blood, sampled in a trial of the OX40 agonist ivuxolimab. This clonotype was obtained from an adult with an advanced solid tumor such as melanoma, head and neck, liver or kidney cancer. CDR3 sequence reads: CSGSGTPPLGTEAFF. As DNA, the CDR3 is TGCAGCGGATCCGGGACACCTCCCCTGGGGACTGAAGCTTTCTTT.